The subject of this entry is one T cell receptor beta chain. Its antigen is unidentified. CDR1 is SGHTA and CDR2 is FQGNSA in the germline V gene. The CDR3 covers 13 residues. V shed 5 bases, J shed 3 bases, and the junction held 4 bases outside the gene matches. Molecular barcoding with unique molecular identifiers was used for the TCRbeta library. One entry per CDR3 protein results from TCRdb running MiXCR on the PCR reads. The repertoire includes almost 250,000 distinct CDR3 sequences, roughly 23% of them detected once, and roughly 2.6% sits in the top ten. This record belongs to a study of T-cell reconstitution after alpha-beta-depleted transplantation in children. Study-wide findings and caveats: Some patients' high day-60 TCRbeta diversity was traced to surviving recipient T cells and thymic progenitors. T cells produced anew were the main source of T-cell counts and diversity one year after transplant. Several hundred graft clones that had expanded were reportedly the source of alpha-beta T cells about two months after transplant.

Specimen: PBMCs, collected before TCRalphabeta/CD19-depleted stem cell transplant. The rearrangement joins TRBV7-2 to TRBJ2-7, with 7 positions matching TRBD2. The sequence was obtained from a girl aged 2 to 9 with Fanconi anemia, due to receive a stem cell transplant. The CDR3 DNA sequence: TGTGCCAGCAGCCGGACTAGAAACTACGAGCAGTACTTC. Its protein is CASSRTRNYEQYF.